This TCR beta chain was recovered during a study of beta chain features in type 1 diabetes (dated by TCRdb to 2017 to 2018). For the study in its entirety: Mean age, gender distribution, total cell number and subset yield were not different between patients and healthy donors. A total of some 110 million sorted cells were examined across all samples, and a strong correlation was observed between cell number per subset and RNA yield. The study compared TCRB repertoires of sorted circulating CD4+ T cell subsets between recently diagnosed type 1 diabetes patients and matched healthy donors. Regulatory and stem cell-like memory subsets were isolated from only 8 patients and about 8 healthy donors, whereas naive and central memory subsets came from all 30 or so donors.

On the study overall, not on this receptor specifically: PCR may preferentially amplify shorter templates, but because patient and control samples were amplified and corrected together, any resulting skew would affect both groups equally. Type 1 diabetes patients showed a moderate but significant shortening of TCRB CDR3 length in all four CD4+ subsets. Because cDNA was sequenced instead of genomic DNA, activated cells with high expression could be over-represented, although the groups did not differ in activation or CD3 levels. At VDJ recombination sites, patients with type 1 diabetes made fewer insertions and deleted more nucleotides, a pattern implying thymic rearrangement abnormalities. Because the HLA sub-analyses included only small numbers of individuals, any influence of HLA type on TCRB rearrangement was left unresolved. Naive, central memory and regulatory TCRB repertoires appeared to be more alike among patients than among healthy donors.

Worth noting for this clone: Its antigen is currently not known. No qualities accompany the bases; no much larger clone lies one base away.

Compared with germline, V lacks 4 bases and J lacks 7 bases; bases without a gene match: 5. From the cysteine through the phenylalanine, the CDR3 covers 14 amino acids. The retained sequence is limited to the CDR3, 42 bases, with the frame set at the first base. Looking up the germline V gene yields CDR1 SGHDT and CDR2 YYEEEE. All of the isolated RNA was reverse transcribed with the High Capacity cDNA Reverse Transcription Kit, so expressed TCRB transcripts were sequenced. Deep immunoSEQ sequencing was performed on naive, central memory and regulatory T cell samples, with an average of approximately 3.9 million total reads per sample. Sorted cells were lysed in RLT buffer, and RNA was extracted using DNase-treated RNeasy Micro or Mini kits according to cell number. To prevent cross-contamination, every cell subset was processed on its own, while patient and healthy donor samples were processed together. The immunoSEQ multiplex PCR was used to amplify TCRB sequences from cDNA, generating 87-bp fragments that spanned the CDR3 region. The amplicons were sequenced using the Illumina HiSeq platform. The paper's data handling went like this. Synthetic template baselines were used to correct PCR bias computationally, reads within Hamming distance 2 were collapsed, and singletons that could not be merged were discarded. By aligning reads against IMGT, V, D and J genes, CDR3 length, and insertions or deletions at six rearrangement sites were assigned. Within each subset, clonotype counts were normalized to sorted cell number, and only after that were true diversity and Gini coefficients computed with the tcR R package. Repertoire sharing was quantified using the overlap coefficient calculated on TCRB nucleotide sequences. TCRdb mirrors the immuneACCESS table, restricted to in-frame sequences. Some clones are absent from its copies; in checked studies, under half trace to an unresolved V gene, and the reason for the others is unknown. Clonal size and the V and J genes are those of that table, whereas D and trimming came from the DNA. This sample lists 100,000 to 150,000 clones; 15% to 20% were detected once. Of the sample, under 2.5% falls within the top ten clones.

Each donor gave one peripheral blood draw, about 100 mL on average, collected into heparinised tubes. Using a panel that included CD45RO, CCR7, CD25, CD127, CD95 and CD27, naive, central memory, regulatory and stem cell-like memory CD4+ T cells were sorted on a BD FACSAria II. A purity above 95% was achieved for all sorted populations. PBMCs were isolated immediately by Lymphoprep density gradient centrifugation and stained directly without culture. So that batch effects would be minimized, each experiment stained and sorted samples in pairs, pairing one healthy donor with one patient. Material: central memory CD4+ T cells from blood. The chain links TRBV5-6 with TRBJ2-1; 10 middle bases align to TRBD1. The sequence was obtained from a man aged 30-40 years with type 1 diabetes. The nucleotide sequence reads TGTGCCAGCAGCCCCGGGACAGGGGCGAATGAGCAGTTCTTC. Translated, it reads CASSPGTGANEQFF.